The clone carrying this TCR beta chain turned up a few times. Trimming cost V 1 base and J 7 bases; bases outside gene matches: 4. The CDR3 contains 15 residues. CDR1 and CDR2 (germline): LGHNA, YSLEER. The data belong to a study of chemoradiotherapy in HPV16-positive cancers. Assay used: immunoSEQ multiplex PCR; TCRdb lists only in-frame clones, some missing. The sample lists tens of thousands of clones; 80% to 90% were seen once. The sample here was blood, taken from a patient who underwent chemoradiotherapy. The sequence was collected from a human donor with HPV-associated anogenital cancer. This sequence joins TRBV4-3 and TRBJ2-1; 10 nucleotides align to TRBD2. In DNA form, the CDR3 reads TGCGCCAGCAGCCAAGTGGCTAGCGGGAGTAATGAGCAGTTCTTC. This gives the protein CASSQVASGSNEQFF.